This T cell receptor (beta chain) was identified in a study of OX40 agonist ivuxolimab in advanced cancers. Germline V gene lookup returns CDR1 MGHDK and CDR2 SYGVNS. The length of the CDR3 is 14 residues. The germline V and J ends were trimmed by 3 bases and 1 base, with 9 bases remaining between them. Profiling relied on immunoSEQ multiplex PCR, and the TCRdb table lists in-frame clones only, not all of them. The table includes tens of thousands of clones, roughly 88% detected once. The clonotype originates from an adult with an advanced solid tumor such as melanoma, head and neck, liver or kidney cancer. Sequencing used CD4+ or CD8+ T cells sorted from blood, obtained in a trial of the OX40 agonist ivuxolimab. V and J are TRBV25-1 and TRBJ1-2; no clear D. This CDR3 reads CASSDWASNYGYTF. CDR3 DNA: TGTGCCAGCAGTGATTGGGCCAGTAACTATGGCTACACCTTC.